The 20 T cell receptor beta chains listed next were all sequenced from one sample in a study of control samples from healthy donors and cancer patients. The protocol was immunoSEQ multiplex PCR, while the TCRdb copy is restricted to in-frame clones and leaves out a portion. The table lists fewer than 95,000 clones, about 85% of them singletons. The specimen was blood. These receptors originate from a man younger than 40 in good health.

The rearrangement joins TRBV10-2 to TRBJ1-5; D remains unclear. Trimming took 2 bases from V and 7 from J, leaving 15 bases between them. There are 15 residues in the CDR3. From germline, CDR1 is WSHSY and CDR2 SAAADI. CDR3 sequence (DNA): TGCGCCAGCAGTGAGCCTAATGTCGGACTCCAGCCCCAGCATTTT. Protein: CASSEPNVGLQPQHF.

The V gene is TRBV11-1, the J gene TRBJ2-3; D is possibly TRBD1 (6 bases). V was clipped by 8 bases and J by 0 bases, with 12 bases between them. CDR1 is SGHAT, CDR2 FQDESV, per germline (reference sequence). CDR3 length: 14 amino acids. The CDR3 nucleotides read TGTGCCAGCCAGTTCAGGGGTAGCACAGATACGCAGTATTTT. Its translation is CASQFRGSTDTQYF. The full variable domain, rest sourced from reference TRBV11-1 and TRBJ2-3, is EAEVAQSPRYKITEKSQAVAFWCDPISGHATLYWYRQILGQGPELLVQFQDESVVDDSQLPKDRFSAERLKGVDSTLKIQPAELGDSAMYLCASQFRGSTDTQYFGPGTRLTVL.

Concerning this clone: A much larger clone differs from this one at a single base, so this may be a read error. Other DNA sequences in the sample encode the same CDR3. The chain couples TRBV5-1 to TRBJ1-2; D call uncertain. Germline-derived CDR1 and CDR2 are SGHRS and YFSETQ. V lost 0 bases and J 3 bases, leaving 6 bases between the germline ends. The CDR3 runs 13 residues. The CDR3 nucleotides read TGCGCCAGCAGCTTGGAAGCGGACTATGGCTACACCTTC. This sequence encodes CASSLEADYGYTF.

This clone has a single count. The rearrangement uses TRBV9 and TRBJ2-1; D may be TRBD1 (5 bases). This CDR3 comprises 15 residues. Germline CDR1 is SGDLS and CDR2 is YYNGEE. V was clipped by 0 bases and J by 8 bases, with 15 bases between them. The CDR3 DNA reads TGTGCCAGCAGCGTAGCCACAGGAAAGGACCATGAGCAGTTCTTC. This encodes CASSVATGKDHEQFF.

CDR3 sequence: CASLKQGATNEKLFF. The CDR3 DNA reads TGTGCCAGCTTGAAACAGGGGGCAACTAATGAAAAACTGTTTTTT. The gene calls are TRBV6-6 and TRBJ1-4; TRBD1 matches 8 bases. J gave up 0 bases and V 8 bases, and 5 bases lay outside the gene matches. Germline CDR1 MNHNY, CDR2 SVGAGI (reference sequence). The length of the CDR3 is 15 residues.

CDR3 bases: TGTGCCAGCAGTTACCTGCCCCTGGGAAACACCATATATTTT. Its protein product is CASSYLPLGNTIYF. This chain joins TRBV6-5 and TRBJ1-3; D not resolved. The CDR3 loop spans 14 amino acids. The germline CDR1 and CDR2 sequences are MNHEY and SVGAGI. The ends were cut back, 2 bases at V and 4 bases at J, with 9 bases in the middle.

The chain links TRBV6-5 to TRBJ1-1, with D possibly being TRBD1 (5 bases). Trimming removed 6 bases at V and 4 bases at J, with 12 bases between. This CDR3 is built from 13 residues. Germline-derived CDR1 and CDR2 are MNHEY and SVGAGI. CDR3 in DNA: TGTGCCAGCAGAGCCGGGGGAGCCACTGAAGCTTTCTTT. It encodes CASRAGGATEAFF.

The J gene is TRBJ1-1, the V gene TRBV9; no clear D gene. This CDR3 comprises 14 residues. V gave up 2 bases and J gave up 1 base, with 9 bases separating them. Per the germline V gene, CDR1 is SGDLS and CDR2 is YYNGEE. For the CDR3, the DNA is TGTGCCAGCAGCGTGAGCAGGTCGAACACTGAAGCTTTCTTT. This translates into CASSVSRSNTEAFF.

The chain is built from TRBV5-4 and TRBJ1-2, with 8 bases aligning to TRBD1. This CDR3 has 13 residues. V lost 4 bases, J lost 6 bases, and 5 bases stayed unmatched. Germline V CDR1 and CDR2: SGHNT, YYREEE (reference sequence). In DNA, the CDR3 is TGTGCCAGCAGCCTACAGGGGGTTAATGGCTACACCTTC. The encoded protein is CASSLQGVNGYTF.

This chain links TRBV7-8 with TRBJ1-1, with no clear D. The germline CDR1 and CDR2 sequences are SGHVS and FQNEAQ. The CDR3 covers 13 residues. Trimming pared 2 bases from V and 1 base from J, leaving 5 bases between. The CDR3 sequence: CASSLQSNTEAFF. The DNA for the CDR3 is TGTGCCAGCAGCTTACAGTCGAACACTGAAGCTTTCTTT.

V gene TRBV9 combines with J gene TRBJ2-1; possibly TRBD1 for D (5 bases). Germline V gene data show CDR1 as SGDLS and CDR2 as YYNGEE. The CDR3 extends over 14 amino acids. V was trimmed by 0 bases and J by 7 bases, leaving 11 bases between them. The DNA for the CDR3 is TGTGCCAGCAGCGTAGAAGGGGTTCCGAATGAGCAGTTCTTC. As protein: CASSVEGVPNEQFF.

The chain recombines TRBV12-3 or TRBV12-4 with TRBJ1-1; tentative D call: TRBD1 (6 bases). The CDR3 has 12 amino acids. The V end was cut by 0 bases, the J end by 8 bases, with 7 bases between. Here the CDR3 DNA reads TGTGCCAGCAGTTTAGCCGGGACAGAAGCTTTCTTT. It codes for CASSLAGTEAFF.

The CDR3 spells CASKRDRSTDTQYF. The CDR3 coding sequence is TGTGCCAGCAAACGGGACAGAAGCACAGATACGCAGTATTTT. This chain uses TRBV28 with TRBJ2-3; 7 bases line up with TRBD1. The V gene end was trimmed by 7 bases and the J gene end by 0 bases; junction bases not matched to a gene: 4. Germline-derived CDR1 and CDR2 are MDHEN and SYDVKM. There are 14 residues in the CDR3.

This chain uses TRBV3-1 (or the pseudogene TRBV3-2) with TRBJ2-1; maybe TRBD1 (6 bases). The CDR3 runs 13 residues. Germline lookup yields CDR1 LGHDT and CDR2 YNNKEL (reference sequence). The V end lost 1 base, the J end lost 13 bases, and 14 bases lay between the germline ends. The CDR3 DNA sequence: TGTGCCAGCAGCCAAGGGACGGGCAGGGGACAGTTCTTC. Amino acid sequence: CASSQGTGRGQFF.

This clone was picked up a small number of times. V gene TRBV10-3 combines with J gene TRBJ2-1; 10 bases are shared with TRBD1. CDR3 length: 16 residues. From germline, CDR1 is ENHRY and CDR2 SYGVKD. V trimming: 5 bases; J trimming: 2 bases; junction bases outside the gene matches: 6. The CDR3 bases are TGTGCCATCAGTTCCGGGACAGGGGTTACCTACAATGAGCAGTTCTTC. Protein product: CAISSGTGVTYNEQFF.

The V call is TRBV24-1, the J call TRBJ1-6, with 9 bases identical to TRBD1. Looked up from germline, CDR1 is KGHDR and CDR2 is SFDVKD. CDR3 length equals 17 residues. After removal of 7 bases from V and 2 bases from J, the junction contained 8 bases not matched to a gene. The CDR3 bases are TGTGCCACCAGCCGATTTGGGACAGGGACCTATAATTCACCCCTCCACTTT. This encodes CATSRFGTGTYNSPLHF.

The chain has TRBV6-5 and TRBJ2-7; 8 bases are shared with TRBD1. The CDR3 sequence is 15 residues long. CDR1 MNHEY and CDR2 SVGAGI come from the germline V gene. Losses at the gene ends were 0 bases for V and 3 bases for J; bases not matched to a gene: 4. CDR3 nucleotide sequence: TGTGCCAGCAGTTACTCTGGACAGGGTGTCTACGAGCAGTACTTC. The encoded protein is CASSYSGQGVYEQYF.

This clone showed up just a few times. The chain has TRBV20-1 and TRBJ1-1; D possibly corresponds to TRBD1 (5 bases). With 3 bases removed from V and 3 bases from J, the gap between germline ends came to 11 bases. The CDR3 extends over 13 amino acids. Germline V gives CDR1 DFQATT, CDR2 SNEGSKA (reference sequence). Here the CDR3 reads CSASLKGYTEAFF. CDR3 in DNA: TGCAGTGCTAGTTTAAAGGGGTACACTGAAGCTTTCTTT.

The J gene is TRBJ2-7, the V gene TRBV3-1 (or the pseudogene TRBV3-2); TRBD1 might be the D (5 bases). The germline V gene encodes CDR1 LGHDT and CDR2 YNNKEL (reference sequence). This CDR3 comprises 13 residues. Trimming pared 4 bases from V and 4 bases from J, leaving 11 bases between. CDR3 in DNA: TGTGCCAGCAGCCGTGTTCAGGGTTACGAGCAGTACTTC. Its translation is CASSRVQGYEQYF.

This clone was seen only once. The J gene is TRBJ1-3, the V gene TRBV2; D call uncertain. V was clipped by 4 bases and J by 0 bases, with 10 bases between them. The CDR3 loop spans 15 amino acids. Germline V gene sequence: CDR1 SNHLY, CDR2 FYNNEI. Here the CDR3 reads CASSVQAGSGNTIYF. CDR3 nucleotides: TGTGCCAGCAGTGTTCAGGCGGGCTCTGGAAACACCATATATTTT.